Listed here is a single T cell receptor beta chain. Its antigen is not identified. Only in-frame clones appear in the TCRdb table, and some are missing; sequencing was by immunoSEQ multiplex PCR. The table includes about 38,000 clones, 70% to 85% detected once. The data stem from a study of OX40 agonist ivuxolimab in advanced cancers. Study-wide findings and caveats: Low normalized T-cell clonal expansion was additionally recorded for some nonresponders.

The sequencing used CD4+ or CD8+ T cells sorted from blood, collected in a trial of the OX40 agonist ivuxolimab. This receptor was taken from an adult with an advanced solid tumor such as melanoma, head and neck, liver or kidney cancer.

The CDR3 coding sequence is TGCAGTGCTCGCCTGTTAGAAAAACTGTTTTTT. Protein sequence: CSARLLEKLFF. V gene TRBV20-1 combines with J gene TRBJ1-4; no clear D gene. CDR1 is DFQATT and CDR2 is SNEGSKA in the germline V gene (reference sequence). V lost 5 bases, J lost 8 bases, and 9 bases lay in between. This CDR3 has 11 residues.